This T cell receptor beta chain was sequenced during a study of cytomegalovirus exposure and HLA in healthy donors. Overall study findings and caveats: Cytomegalovirus-associated status was assigned to about 160 TCR beta chains. The dataset shows that most TCR sequences were rare, while some public TCRs occurred in many donors. The tendency of first-cohort TCR clusters to co-occur in the 120 validation repertoires was the finding of a later analysis. Reported performance of the classifier showed diagnosis of cytomegalovirus status with high specificity and sensitivity.

Some clones are missing from TCRdb's copy, which holds only in-frame ones; the method was immunoSEQ multiplex PCR. The sample lists about 260,000 clones; 90% were seen once. A word on this clone: Its antigen is not identified.

V lost 4 bases and J 5 bases, leaving 17 bases between the germline ends. The CDR3 is made up of 15 amino acids. In germline, CDR1 is SSHAT, CDR2 FNYEAQ (reference sequence). V usage is TRBV7-7 and J usage is TRBJ2-5, with no clear D. The sample consisted of PBMCs. This TCR was sampled from a woman in her twenties or thirties in good health and CMV-seronegative. CDR3 in DNA: TGTGCCAGCAGCTCGGAGTCCCCTGGCTATGAGACCCAGTACTTC. Its protein product is CASSSESPGYETQYF.